This record covers a single T cell receptor beta chain. Its antigen remains unknown. The data were taken from a study of T cell responses to AZD1222 COVID-19 vaccine. The trim removed 3 bases at V and 3 bases at J, leaving 5 bases unmatched. The germline CDR1 and CDR2 sequences are MNHEY and SMNVEV (reference sequence). The CDR3 loop spans 15 amino acids. TCRdb keeps only in-frame clones here, not all; method: immunoSEQ multiplex PCR. The repertoire holds about 110,000 clones, with less than 95% as singletons. Study findings and constraints: Repertoire sampling was restricted to post-peak T cell response timepoints. Distributed over spike, vaccine-associated CD4 TCRs predominated at 160-218 and 743-854. Per reports, nearly half of all spike-specific TCRs target regions that are unmutated in variants.

The material was peripheral blood, obtained 28 days after the second AZD1222 dose. The sequence was obtained from an adult who received the AZD1222 COVID-19 vaccine. The V and J genes are TRBV27 and TRBJ1-3; 7 bases line up with TRBD1. The CDR3 here is CASSLRGLSGNTIYF. The CDR3 DNA is TGTGCCAGCAGTTTGAGGGGGCTAAGTGGAAACACCATATATTTT.